Given below is one T cell receptor (beta chain) in context. The antigen is not known. Libraries of TRB cDNA were made by 5' RACE and carried UMIs. TCRdb re-called the 5' RACE reads and catalogs CDR3 proteins one per entry, DNA excluded. This listing includes tens of thousands of distinct CDR3 sequences. Definition of naive CD8+ T cells rested on a CD45RO-CCR7+CD27+CD95- profile. The data were taken from a study of CXCR3-negative and CXCR3-positive naive CD8 T cells. Whole-study context: Sequencing yielded approximately 150 million TRB reads, roughly 1.5 +/- 0.3 million per library.

This CDR3 is 18 amino acids long. Looked up from germline, CDR1 is KGHSH and CDR2 is LQKENI. Findings and limits, study-wide: In CXCR3-positive naive cells, the TRB CDR3s were more hydrophobic than in CXCR3-negative naive cells.

This sequence originates from a human donor in good health. Some clones in this sample may be carry-over from other donors' samples. The rearrangement joins TRBV18 to TRBJ1-1. Sequencing input: naive CXCR3+ CD8+ T cells from blood. Subset meaning: CD45RO-CCR7+CD27+CD95- naive CD8+ T cells expressing CXCR3 (TNR3+). The CDR3 reads CASSPSRAEAFGNTEAFF.